The next 20 T cell receptor beta chains were all read from a single sample in a study of blood T cell repertoires in COVID-19. Measured with immunoSEQ multiplex PCR; TCRdb has only the in-frame clones, and not every one. The sample has 70,000 to 95,000 clones, 80% to 90% seen once. The sequencing sample was made of peripheral blood. These receptors were taken from a man aged 45 to 65 with COVID-19, enrolled during active disease.

V and J are TRBV7-9 and TRBJ2-3; 7 bases are a match to TRBD2. The CDR3 consists of 15 residues. The V gene's germline CDR1 is SEHNR and CDR2 FQNEAQ (reference sequence). The junction had 2 bases not matched to a gene; V was cut back by 2 bases and J by 0 bases. The DNA for the CDR3 is TGTGCCAGCAGCTTAAGTAGCGGGAGCACAGATACGCAGTATTTT. This codes for CASSLSSGSTDTQYF.

The rearrangement uses TRBV9 and TRBJ2-3, with 9 positions matching TRBD1. The V and J ends lost 4 bases and 0 bases, in that order; junction bases with no gene match: 6. CDR1 and CDR2 from the germline V gene are SGDLS and YYNGEE. The length of the CDR3 is 16 residues. The CDR3 sequence is CASSPRTGASTDTQYF. Here the CDR3 DNA reads TGTGCCAGCAGCCCCCGGACAGGGGCTAGCACAGATACGCAGTATTTT.

The V call is TRBV6-5, the J call TRBJ1-2; 9 nucleotides line up with TRBD1. From germline, CDR1 is MNHEY and CDR2 SVGAGI. The V and J ends lost 4 bases and 2 bases, in that order; junction bases with no gene match: 5. The CDR3 runs 15 residues. The chain's CDR3 is CASSLQTGGNYGYTF. For the CDR3, the DNA is TGTGCCAGCAGTTTACAGACAGGGGGGAACTATGGCTACACCTTC.

The chain is built from TRBV30 and TRBJ1-1, with D possibly being TRBD1 (6 bases). The germline V gene encodes CDR1 GTSNPN and CDR2 SVGIG (reference sequence). The CDR3 contains 14 residues. Trimming removed 1 base at V and 0 bases at J, with 9 bases between. In nucleotides, the CDR3 is TGTGCCTGGAGTGCAGGGGCCCTGAACACTGAAGCTTTCTTT. Its translation is CAWSAGALNTEAFF. The full variable domain, rest sourced from reference TRBV30 and TRBJ1-1, is SQTIHQWPATLVQPVGSPLSLECTVEGTSNPNLYWYRQAAGRGLQLLFYSVGIGQISSEVPQNLSASRPQDRQFILSSKKLLLSDSGFYLCAWSAGALNTEAFFGQGTRLTVV.

This clone was seen a single time. J is TRBJ1-5 and V is TRBV21-1. TRBV21-1 is deemed a pseudogene. CDR3 length: 13 residues. This CDR3 is CASSKGEDQPQHF. CDR3 nucleotides: TGTGCCAGCAGCAAAGGTGAGGATCAGCCCCAGCATTTT.

This clone was seen once. This chain uses TRBV2 with TRBJ1-1; the D is unclear. Trimming cost V 5 bases and J 1 base, with 8 bases left between them. The CDR3 consists of 13 residues. In germline, CDR1 is SNHLY, CDR2 FYNNEI. In DNA form, the CDR3 reads TGTGCCAGCAGTATCGCTACGAACACTGAAGCTTTCTTT. Protein: CASSIATNTEAFF.

V is TRBV19 and J is TRBJ2-1; D is unresolved. The length of the CDR3 is 13 residues. V was shortened by 3 bases and J by 6 bases, with 9 bases between the two germline ends. Germline CDR1 and CDR2: LNHDA and SQIVND (reference sequence). The chain's CDR3 is CASSMNGFNEQFF. Here the CDR3 DNA reads TGTGCCAGTAGTATGAACGGGTTCAATGAGCAGTTCTTC.

The chain uses TRBV10-3 and TRBJ1-2; possibly TRBD1 for D (6 bases). Deletions cut 4 bases from V and 3 bases from J, with 9 bases between. The CDR3 runs to 13 residues. Germline loops: CDR1 ENHRY, CDR2 SYGVKD. The CDR3 nucleotides read TGTGCCATCAGTGTGCGGACAGACTATGGCTACACCTTC. Protein sequence: CAISVRTDYGYTF.

The rearrangement uses TRBV19 and TRBJ2-5; 8 nucleotides line up with TRBD1. With V trimmed by 3 bases and J by 1 base, 1 base remained unmatched. The CDR3 has 14 amino acids. CDR1 LNHDA and CDR2 SQIVND come from the germline V gene (reference sequence). The DNA for the CDR3 is TGTGCCAGTAGTATGGGGACAGGCCAAGAGACCCAGTACTTC. Amino acids: CASSMGTGQETQYF.

The V and J genes are TRBV12-3 or TRBV12-4 and TRBJ1-2, with 7 nucleotides matching TRBD1. The CDR3 loop spans 11 amino acids. Trimming at V came to 10 bases and at J to 4 bases, leaving 3 bases not matched to a gene. The CDR3 DNA reads TGTGCCACCGGGACAGTCTATGGCTACACCTTC. Amino acid sequence: CATGTVYGYTF.

The CDR3 DNA reads TGTGCCAGTAGTATCGACAGGGGGCGCGGCTATGGCTACACCTTC. Protein sequence: CASSIDRGRGYGYTF. The chain couples TRBV19 to TRBJ1-2; TRBD1 matches 10 bases. The CDR3 contains 15 residues. Trimming at V came to 3 bases and at J to 4 bases, leaving 5 bases not matched to a gene. Per germline, CDR1 LNHDA and CDR2 SQIVND (reference sequence).

In DNA, the CDR3 is TGTGCCAGCAGTCTGAGATCCGGGACAGGGAACCACGAGCAGTACTTC. This codes for CASSLRSGTGNHEQYF. V gene TRBV28 combines with J gene TRBJ2-7; TRBD1 matches at 9 bases. Germline loops: CDR1 MDHEN, CDR2 SYDVKM. V shed 5 bases and J 5 bases; nucleotides not matched to a gene: 13. The CDR3 length is 16 residues.

The gene calls are TRBV6-5 and TRBJ2-7, with a possible D match to TRBD1 (6 bases). Per germline, CDR1 MNHEY and CDR2 SVGAGI. Between the trimmed V and J ends, which lost 6 bases and 7 bases, there was a span of 13 bases. The CDR3 totals 12 residues. CDR3 sequence: CASSPGTLEQYF. Here the CDR3 DNA reads TGTGCCAGCAGCCCCGGGACATTGGAGCAGTACTTC.

V usage is TRBV4-3 and J usage is TRBJ2-1, with 8 bases aligning to TRBD2. Trimming took 6 bases from V and 5 from J; bases not matched to a gene: 9. CDR1 is LGHNA, CDR2 YSLEER, per germline. The CDR3 totals 15 residues. CDR3 sequence (DNA): TGCGCCAGCAGTCTCGATGTGCGGGGGGACAATGAGCAGTTCTTC. Its translation is CASSLDVRGDNEQFF.

The chain uses TRBV5-1 and TRBJ2-2, with D unclear. The V and J ends lost 0 bases and 0 bases respectively, with 9 bases between them. Germline lookup yields CDR1 SGHRS and CDR2 YFSETQ. The CDR3 runs to 16 residues. The CDR3 DNA is TGCGCCAGCAGCTTGGAATTACTACCGAACACCGGGGAGCTGTTTTTT. This translates into CASSLELLPNTGELFF.

The gene calls are TRBV9 and TRBJ1-2, with 7 bases fitting TRBD1. This CDR3 has 15 amino acids. J gave up 3 bases and V 0 bases, and 5 bases lay outside the gene matches. Germline V CDR1 and CDR2: SGDLS, YYNGEE. The CDR3 reads CASSVGAGGDYGYTF. The CDR3, as DNA: TGTGCCAGCAGCGTAGGAGCAGGGGGTGACTATGGCTACACCTTC. Full variable domain (missing parts from reference TRBV9 and TRBJ1-2): DSGVTQTPKHLITATGQRVTLRCSPRSGDLSVYWYQQSLDQGLQFLIQYYNGEERAKGNILERFSAQQFPDLHSELNLSSLELGDSALYFCASSVGAGGDYGYTFGSGTRLTVV.

The rearrangement joins TRBV7-9 to TRBJ2-7; the match to TRBD2 covers 11 bases. Germline CDR1 reads SEHNR; CDR2 reads FQNEAQ (reference sequence). The CDR3 extends over 16 amino acids. After removal of 4 bases from V and 3 bases from J, the junction contained 8 bases not matched to a gene. CDR3 coding DNA: TGTGCCAGCAGCTCTCGGATTAGCGGGGGGGACTACGAGCAGTACTTC. It yields the protein CASSSRISGGDYEQYF. The complete variable domain, with remaining parts taken from reference TRBV7-9 and TRBJ2-7, reads DTGVSQNPRHKITKRGQNVTFRCDPISEHNRLYWYRQTLGQGPEFLTYFQNEAQLEKSRLLSDRFSAERPKGSFSTLEIQRTEQGDSAMYLCASSSRISGGDYEQYFGPGTRLTVT.

J is TRBJ2-7 and V is TRBV29-1; possibly TRBD2 for D (7 bases). Germline V gives CDR1 SQVTM, CDR2 ANQGSEA. Between the trimmed V and J ends, which lost 3 bases and 0 bases, there was a span of 15 bases. The CDR3 loop spans 15 amino acids. CDR3 in DNA: TGCAGCGTTGACGGGTGGAGGGGGGGCTCCTACGAGCAGTACTTC. Encoded protein: CSVDGWRGGSYEQYF.

The chain has TRBV20-1 and TRBJ2-5; 7 bases line up with TRBD1. After removal of 3 bases from V and 2 bases from J, the junction contained 3 bases not matched to a gene. The CDR3 runs 13 residues. In germline, CDR1 is DFQATT, CDR2 SNEGSKA (reference sequence). The CDR3 protein is CSASGTDQETQYF. CDR3 coding DNA: TGCAGTGCTAGTGGGACAGATCAAGAGACCCAGTACTTC.

This chain connects TRBV2 to TRBJ2-2, with TRBD1 matching 8 bases. The CDR3 covers 15 residues. Trimming cost V 5 bases and J 4 bases; bases outside gene matches: 6. CDR1 SNHLY and CDR2 FYNNEI come from the germline V gene. The CDR3 sequence is CASSKGTGGTGELFF. The CDR3 DNA reads TGTGCCAGCAGTAAAGGGACAGGAGGCACCGGGGAGCTGTTTTTT.